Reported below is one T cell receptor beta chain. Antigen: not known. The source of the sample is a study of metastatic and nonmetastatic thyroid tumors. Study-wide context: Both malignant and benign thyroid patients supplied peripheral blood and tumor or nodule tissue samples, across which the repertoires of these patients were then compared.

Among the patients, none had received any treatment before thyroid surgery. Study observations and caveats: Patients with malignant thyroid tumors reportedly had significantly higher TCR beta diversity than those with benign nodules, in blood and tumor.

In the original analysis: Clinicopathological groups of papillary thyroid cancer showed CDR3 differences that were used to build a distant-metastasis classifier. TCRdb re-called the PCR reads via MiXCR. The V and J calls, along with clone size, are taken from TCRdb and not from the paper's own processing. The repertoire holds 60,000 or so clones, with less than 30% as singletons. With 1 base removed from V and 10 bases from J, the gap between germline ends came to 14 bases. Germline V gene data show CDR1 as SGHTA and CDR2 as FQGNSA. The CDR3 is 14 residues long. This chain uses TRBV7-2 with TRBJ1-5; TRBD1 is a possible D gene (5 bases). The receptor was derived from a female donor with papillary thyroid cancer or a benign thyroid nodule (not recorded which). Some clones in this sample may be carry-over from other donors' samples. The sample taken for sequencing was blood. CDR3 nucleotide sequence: TGTGCCAGCAGCTTAGGTGGGGAGCAGGGTCCCCAGCATTTT. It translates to CASSLGGEQGPQHF.